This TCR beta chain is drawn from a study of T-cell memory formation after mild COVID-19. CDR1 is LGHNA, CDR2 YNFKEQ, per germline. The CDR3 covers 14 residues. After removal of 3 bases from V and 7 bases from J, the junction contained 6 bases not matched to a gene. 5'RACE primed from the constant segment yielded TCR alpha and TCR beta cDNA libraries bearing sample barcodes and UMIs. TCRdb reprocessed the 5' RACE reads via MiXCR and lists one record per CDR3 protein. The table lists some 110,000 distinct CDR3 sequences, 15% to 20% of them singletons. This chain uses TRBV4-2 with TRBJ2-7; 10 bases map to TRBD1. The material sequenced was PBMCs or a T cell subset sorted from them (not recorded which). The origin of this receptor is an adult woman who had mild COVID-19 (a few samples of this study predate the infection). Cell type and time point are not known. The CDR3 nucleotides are TGTGCCAGCAGCCAGGTGGACAGGGGGGAAGAGCAGTACTTC. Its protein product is CASSQVDRGEEQYF.